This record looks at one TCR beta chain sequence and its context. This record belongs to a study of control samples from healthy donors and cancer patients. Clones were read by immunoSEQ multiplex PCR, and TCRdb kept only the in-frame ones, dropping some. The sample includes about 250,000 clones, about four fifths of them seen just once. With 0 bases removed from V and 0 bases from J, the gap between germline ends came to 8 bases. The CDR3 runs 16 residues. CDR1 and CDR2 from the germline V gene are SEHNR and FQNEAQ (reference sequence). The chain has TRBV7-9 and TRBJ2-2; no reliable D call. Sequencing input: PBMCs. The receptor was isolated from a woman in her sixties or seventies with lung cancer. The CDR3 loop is CASSLALTPNTGELFF. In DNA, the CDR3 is TGTGCCAGCAGCTTAGCGTTAACACCGAACACCGGGGAGCTGTTTTTT.